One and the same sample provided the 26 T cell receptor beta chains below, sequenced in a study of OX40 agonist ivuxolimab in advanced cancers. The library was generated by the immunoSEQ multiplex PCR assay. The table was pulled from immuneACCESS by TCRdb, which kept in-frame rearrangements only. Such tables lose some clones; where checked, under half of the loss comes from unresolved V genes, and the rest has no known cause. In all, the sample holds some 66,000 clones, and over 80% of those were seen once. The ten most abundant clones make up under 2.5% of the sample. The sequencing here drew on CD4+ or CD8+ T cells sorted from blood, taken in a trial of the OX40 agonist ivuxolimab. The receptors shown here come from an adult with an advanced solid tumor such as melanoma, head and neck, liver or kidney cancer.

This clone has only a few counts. In DNA, the CDR3 is TGTGCCAGCAGCTCCGCGACAGATACGCAGTATTTT. Protein product: CASSSATDTQYF. The chain joins TRBV7-9 to TRBJ2-3; no definite D call. Germline V gene data show CDR1 as SEHNR and CDR2 as FQNEAQ (reference sequence). This CDR3 contains 12 residues. V was clipped by 4 bases and J by 3 bases, with 5 bases between them. The variable domain in full, with the rest retrieved from reference TRBV7-9 and TRBJ2-3, is DTGVSQNPRHKITKRGQNVTFRCDPISEHNRLYWYRQTLGQGPEFLTYFQNEAQLEKSRLLSDRFSAERPKGSFSTLEIQRTEQGDSAMYLCASSSATDTQYFGPGTRLTVL.

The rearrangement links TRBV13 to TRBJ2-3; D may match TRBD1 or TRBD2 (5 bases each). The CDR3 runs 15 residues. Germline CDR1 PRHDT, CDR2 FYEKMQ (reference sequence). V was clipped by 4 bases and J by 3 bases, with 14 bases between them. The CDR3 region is CASSSRGRGTDTQYF. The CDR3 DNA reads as TGTGCCAGCAGCTCCCGGGGAAGGGGAACAGATACGCAGTATTTT.

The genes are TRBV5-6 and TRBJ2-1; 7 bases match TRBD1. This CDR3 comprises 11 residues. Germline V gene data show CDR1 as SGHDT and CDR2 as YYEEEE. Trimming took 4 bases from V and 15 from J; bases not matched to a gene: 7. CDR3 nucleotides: TGTGCCAGCAGCCTACCGGGACAGCTGTTCTTC. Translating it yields CASSLPGQLFF.

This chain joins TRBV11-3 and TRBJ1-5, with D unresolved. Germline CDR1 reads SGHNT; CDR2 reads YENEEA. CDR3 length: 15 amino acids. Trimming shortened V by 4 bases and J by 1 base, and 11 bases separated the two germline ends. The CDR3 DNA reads TGTGCCAGCAGCTATCTGGCGGGGAGCAATCAGCCCCAGCATTTT. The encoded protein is CASSYLAGSNQPQHF.

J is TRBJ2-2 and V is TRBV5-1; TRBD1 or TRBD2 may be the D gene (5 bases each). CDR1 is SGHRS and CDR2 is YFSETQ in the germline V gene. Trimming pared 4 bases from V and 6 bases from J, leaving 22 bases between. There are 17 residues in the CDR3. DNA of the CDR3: TGCGCCAGCAGCATTGCGGCCGGGACCTTACAGGCCGGGGAGCTGTTTTTT. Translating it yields CASSIAAGTLQAGELFF.

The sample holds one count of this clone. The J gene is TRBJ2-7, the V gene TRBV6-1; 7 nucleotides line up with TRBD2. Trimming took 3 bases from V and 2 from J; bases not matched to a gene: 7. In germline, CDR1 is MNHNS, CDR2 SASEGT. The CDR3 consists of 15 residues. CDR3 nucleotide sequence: TGTGCCAGCAGTGAGGCCTTTGCGGGAGCCTACGAGCAGTACTTC. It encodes CASSEAFAGAYEQYF.

DNA of the CDR3: TGTGCCAGCAGCTTCACAGGGTGGAACTATGGCTACACCTTC. This codes for CASSFTGWNYGYTF. The chain links TRBV11-2 to TRBJ1-2; D is possibly TRBD1 (6 bases). The CDR3 spans 14 residues. Germline CDR1 and CDR2: SGHAT and FQNNGV. Trimming shortened V by 3 bases and J by 2 bases, and 10 bases separated the two germline ends.

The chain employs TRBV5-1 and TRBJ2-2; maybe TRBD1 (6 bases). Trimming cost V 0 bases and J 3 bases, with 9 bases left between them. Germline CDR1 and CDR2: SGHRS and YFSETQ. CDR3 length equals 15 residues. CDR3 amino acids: CASSLGDTYTGELFF. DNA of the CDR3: TGCGCCAGCAGCTTGGGGGACACCTACACCGGGGAGCTGTTTTTT.

The CDR3 nucleotides read TGTGCCAGCAGTTCCCAGGCAGGGGGGAACACTGAAGCTTTCTTT. Amino acid sequence: CASSSQAGGNTEAFF. This rearrangement joins TRBV28 to TRBJ1-1; 7 bases are a match to TRBD1. J gave up 1 base and V 4 bases, and 6 bases lay outside the gene matches. The CDR3 has 15 amino acids. Germline lookup yields CDR1 MDHEN and CDR2 SYDVKM.

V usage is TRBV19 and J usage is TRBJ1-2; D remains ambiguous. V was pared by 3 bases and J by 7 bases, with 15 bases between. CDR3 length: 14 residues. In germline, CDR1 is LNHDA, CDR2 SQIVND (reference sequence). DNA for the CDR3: TGTGCCAGTAGTATCCGGAAAAGGGAAGCTGGCTACACCTTC. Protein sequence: CASSIRKREAGYTF.

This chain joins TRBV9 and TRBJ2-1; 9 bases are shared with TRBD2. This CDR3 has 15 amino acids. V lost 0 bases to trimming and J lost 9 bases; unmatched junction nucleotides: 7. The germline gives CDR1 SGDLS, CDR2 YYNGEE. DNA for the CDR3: TGTGCCAGCAGCGTAGTGGTGACTAGCGGCGGTGAGCAGTTCTTC. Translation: CASSVVVTSGGEQFF. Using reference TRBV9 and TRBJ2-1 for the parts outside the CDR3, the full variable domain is DSGVTQTPKHLITATGQRVTLRCSPRSGDLSVYWYQQSLDQGLQFLIQYYNGEERAKGNILERFSAQQFPDLHSELNLSSLELGDSALYFCASSVVVTSGGEQFFGPGTRLTVL.

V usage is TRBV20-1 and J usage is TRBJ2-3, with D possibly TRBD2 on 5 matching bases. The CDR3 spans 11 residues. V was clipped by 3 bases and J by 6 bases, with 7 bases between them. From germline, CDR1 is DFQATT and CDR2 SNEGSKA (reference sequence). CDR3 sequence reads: CSASRTDTQYF. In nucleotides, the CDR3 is TGCAGTGCTAGTAGGACTGATACGCAGTATTTT.

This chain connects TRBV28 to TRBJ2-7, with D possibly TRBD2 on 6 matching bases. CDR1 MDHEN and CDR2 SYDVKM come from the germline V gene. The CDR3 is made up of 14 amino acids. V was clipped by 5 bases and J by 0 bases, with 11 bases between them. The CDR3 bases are TGTGCCAGCAGTGTGAGGGACTTCTCCTACGAGCAGTACTTC. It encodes CASSVRDFSYEQYF.

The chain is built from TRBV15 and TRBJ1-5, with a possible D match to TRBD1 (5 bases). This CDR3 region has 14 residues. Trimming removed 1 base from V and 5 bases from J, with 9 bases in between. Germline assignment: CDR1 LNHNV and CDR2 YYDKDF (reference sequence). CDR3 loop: CATSRGGADQPQHF. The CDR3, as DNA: TGTGCCACCAGCAGAGGGGGCGCTGATCAGCCCCAGCATTTT.

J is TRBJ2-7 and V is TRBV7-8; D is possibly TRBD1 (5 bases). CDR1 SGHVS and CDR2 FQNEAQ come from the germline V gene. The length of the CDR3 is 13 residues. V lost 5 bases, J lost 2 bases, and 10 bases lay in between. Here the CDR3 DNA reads TGTGCCAGCAGCGTGGACACCCCCTACGAGCAGTACTTC. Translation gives CASSVDTPYEQYF.

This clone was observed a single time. Here the CDR3 DNA reads TGTGCCAGCAGCTTAAGGGACTGGGAGTTCTTC. This codes for CASSLRDWEFF. The chain carries TRBV7-2 and TRBJ2-1; D is possibly TRBD2 (6 bases). The germline V gene has CDR1 SGHTA and CDR2 FQGNSA. Deletions cut 2 bases from V and 14 bases from J, with 10 bases between. CDR3 length: 11 residues.

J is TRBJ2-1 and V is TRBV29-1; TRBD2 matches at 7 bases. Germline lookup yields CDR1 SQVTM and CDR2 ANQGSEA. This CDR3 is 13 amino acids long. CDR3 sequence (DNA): TGCAGGGTGAGCGGGGTATACTACAATGAGCAGTTCTTC. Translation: CRVSGVYYNEQFF.

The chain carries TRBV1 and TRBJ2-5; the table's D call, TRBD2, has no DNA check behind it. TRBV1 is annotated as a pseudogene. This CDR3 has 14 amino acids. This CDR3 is CTSSPIERRETQYF. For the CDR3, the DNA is TGCACCAGCAGCCCGATTGAAAGGAGAGAGACCCAGTACTTC.

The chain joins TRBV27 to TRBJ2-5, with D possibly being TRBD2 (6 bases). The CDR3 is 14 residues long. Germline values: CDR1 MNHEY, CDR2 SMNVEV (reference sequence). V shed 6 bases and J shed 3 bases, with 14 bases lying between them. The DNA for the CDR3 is TGTGCCAGCAGGGGGGAGGCAGGGAAAGAGACCCAGTACTTC. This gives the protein CASRGEAGKETQYF.

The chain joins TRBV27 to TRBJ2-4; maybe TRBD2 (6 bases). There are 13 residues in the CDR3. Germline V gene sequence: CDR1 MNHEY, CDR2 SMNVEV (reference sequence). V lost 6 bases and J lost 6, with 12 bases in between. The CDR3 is CASSTGSPNIQYF. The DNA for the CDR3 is TGTGCCAGCAGCACCGGGAGTCCAAACATTCAGTACTTC.

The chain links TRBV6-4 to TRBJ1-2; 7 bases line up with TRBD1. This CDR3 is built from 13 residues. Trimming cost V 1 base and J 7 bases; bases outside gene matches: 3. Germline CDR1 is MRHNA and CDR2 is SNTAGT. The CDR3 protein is CASSDYGQAGYTF. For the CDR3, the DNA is TGTGCCAGCAGTGACTATGGACAGGCTGGCTACACCTTC.

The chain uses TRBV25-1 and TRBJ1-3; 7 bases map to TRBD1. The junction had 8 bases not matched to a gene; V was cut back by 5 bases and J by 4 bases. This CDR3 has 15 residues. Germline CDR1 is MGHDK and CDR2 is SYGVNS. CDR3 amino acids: CASSRGGIRGNTIYF. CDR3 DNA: TGTGCCAGCAGTCGAGGGGGCATAAGGGGAAACACCATATATTTT.

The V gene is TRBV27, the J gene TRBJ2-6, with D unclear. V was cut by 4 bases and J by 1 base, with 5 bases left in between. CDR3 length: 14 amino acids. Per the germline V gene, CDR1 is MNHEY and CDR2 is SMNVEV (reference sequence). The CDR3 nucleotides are TGTGCCAGCAGTTCACTGTCTGGGGCCAACGTCCTGACTTTC. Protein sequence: CASSSLSGANVLTF.

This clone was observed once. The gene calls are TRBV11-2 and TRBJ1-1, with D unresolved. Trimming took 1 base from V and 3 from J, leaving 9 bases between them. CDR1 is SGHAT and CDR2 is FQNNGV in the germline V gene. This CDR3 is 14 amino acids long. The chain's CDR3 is CASSLARKDTEAFF. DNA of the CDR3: TGTGCCAGCAGCTTAGCCCGTAAGGACACTGAAGCTTTCTTT. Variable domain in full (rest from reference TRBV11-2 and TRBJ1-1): EAGVAQSPRYKIIEKRQSVAFWCNPISGHATLYWYQQILGQGPKLLIQFQNNGVVDDSQLPKDRFSAERLKGVDSTLKIQPAKLEDSAVYLCASSLARKDTEAFFGQGTRLTVV.

CDR3 protein: CASSLGGLAGDNEQFF. In nucleotides, the CDR3 is TGTGCCAGCAGCTTGGGGGGACTAGCGGGAGACAATGAGCAGTTCTTC. The rearrangement joins TRBV5-4 to TRBJ2-1; 14 nucleotides match TRBD2. This CDR3 has 16 amino acids. Germline V CDR1 and CDR2: SGHNT, YYREEE (reference sequence). Trimming took 0 bases from V and 5 from J; bases not matched to a gene: 1.

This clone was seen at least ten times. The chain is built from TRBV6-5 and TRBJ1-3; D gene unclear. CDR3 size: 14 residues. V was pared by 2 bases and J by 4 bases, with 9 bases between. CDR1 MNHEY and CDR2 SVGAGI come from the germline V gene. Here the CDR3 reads CASSYMGGGNTIYF. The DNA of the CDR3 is TGTGCCAGCAGTTACATGGGAGGCGGAAACACCATATATTTT.